These 26 T cell receptor beta chains were all obtained from the same sample, sequenced in a study of response to subunit inactivated influenza vaccine. TCRdb redid the calling of the RT-PCR reads with MiXCR, one entry per CDR3 protein. Among about 620,000 distinct CDR3 sequences, roughly 10% were seen once, and the ten largest hold approximately 10%. The sample also formed part of further work on T cells expressing NK-cell markers. That work adds: Researchers built TCR beta cDNA using 5'RACE template switching with UMIs.

Here the sequenced sample was PBMCs from blood, taken on the day of vaccination. Receptor source: a man aged 50-60 years who received an inactivated influenza vaccine.

V gene TRBV28 combines with J gene TRBJ2-7, with 12 bases lining up with TRBD2. The CDR3 consists of 15 residues. Looked up from germline, CDR1 is MDHEN and CDR2 is SYDVKM. V lost 6 bases to trimming and J lost 6 bases; unmatched junction nucleotides: 9. The CDR3 here is CASSQGSSGRGEQYF. The CDR3 DNA reads TGTGCCAGCAGCCAGGGTTCTAGCGGGAGGGGCGAGCAGTACTTC.

This clonotype turned up a few times. This sequence joins TRBV5-1 and TRBJ2-3; D is unresolved. V gave up 5 bases and J gave up 2 bases, with 18 bases separating them. Germline V gives CDR1 SGHRS, CDR2 YFSETQ. This CDR3 region has 16 residues. The CDR3 here is CASSLQPRRSTDTQYF. The CDR3 nucleotides are TGCGCCAGCAGTTTGCAGCCCCGGAGATCCACAGATACGCAGTATTTT.

This clonotype has a handful of counts. The V gene is TRBV10-3, the J gene TRBJ2-3; D possibly corresponds to TRBD2 (6 bases). The CDR3 loop spans 15 amino acids. V lost 3 bases to trimming and J lost 10 bases, with 20 bases between them. Germline lookup yields CDR1 ENHRY and CDR2 SYGVKD. The chain's CDR3 is CAISEGSAGPGSQYF. Here the CDR3 DNA reads TGTGCCATCAGTGAAGGGTCGGCGGGGCCTGGGTCGCAGTATTTT.

The CDR3 coding sequence is TGTGCCAGCAGCACTAGACAGGGGTACACTGAAGCTTTCTTT. This translates into CASSTRQGYTEAFF. The V and J genes are TRBV7-8 and TRBJ1-1; the match to TRBD1 covers 8 bases. CDR1 is SGHVS and CDR2 is FQNEAQ in the germline V gene. The length of the CDR3 is 14 residues. Trimming at V came to 5 bases and at J to 3 bases, leaving 5 bases not matched to a gene.

This clonotype was observed a handful of times. The V call is TRBV7-9, the J call TRBJ2-1, with TRBD1 identical over 9 bases. Germline lookup yields CDR1 SEHNR and CDR2 FQNEAQ (reference sequence). The CDR3 length is 16 residues. V lost 5 bases to trimming and J lost 8 bases; unmatched junction nucleotides: 13. CDR3 amino acids: CASSSRRQGGFDEQFF. DNA of the CDR3: TGTGCCAGCAGCAGTAGGCGACAGGGGGGTTTCGATGAGCAGTTCTTC.

This clonotype was seen more than once but under ten times. The V gene is TRBV7-8, the J gene TRBJ2-1, with 8 bases that match TRBD1. The CDR3 length is 14 residues. The V gene's germline CDR1 is SGHVS and CDR2 FQNEAQ. Losses at the gene ends were 4 bases for V and 7 bases for J; bases not matched to a gene: 6. The CDR3 spells CASSSAGQGNEQFF. CDR3 nucleotides: TGTGCCAGCAGCTCCGCCGGACAGGGAAATGAGCAGTTCTTC.

The chain combines TRBV3-1 with TRBJ1-4; TRBD1 might be the D (6 bases). CDR3 length: 15 amino acids. The V end was cut by 4 bases, the J end by 6 bases, with 15 bases between. The germline V gene encodes CDR1 LGHDT and CDR2 YNNKEL (reference sequence). CDR3 loop: CASSLRQGPDEKLFF. The CDR3 nucleotides read TGTGCCAGCAGCCTCCGCCAGGGGCCAGATGAAAAACTGTTTTTT. Full variable domain (outside the CDR3, taken from reference TRBV3-1 and TRBJ1-4): DTAVSQTPKYLVTQMGNDKSIKCEQNLGHDTMYWYKQDSKKFLKIMFSYNNKELIINETVPNRFSPKSPDKAHLNLHINSLELGDSAVYFCASSLRQGPDEKLFFGSGTQLSVL.

The rearrangement uses TRBV29-1 and TRBJ1-4; D is uncertain. Trimming left V 6 bases short and J 0 bases short, with 8 bases between. The CDR3 loop spans 13 amino acids. CDR1 is SQVTM, CDR2 ANQGSEA, per germline. CDR3 coding DNA: TGCAGCGTCTTCAGTGCAACTAATGAAAAACTGTTTTTT. It is translated as CSVFSATNEKLFF.

The genes are TRBV28 and TRBJ1-1, with 7 bases identical to TRBD1. CDR1 MDHEN and CDR2 SYDVKM come from the germline V gene. The CDR3 loop spans 15 amino acids. Unmatched junction bases numbered 8, after V lost 4 bases and J lost 3 bases. CDR3 DNA: TGTGCCAGCAGTTCCAATGCAGGGGGGCACACTGAAGCTTTCTTT. This sequence encodes CASSSNAGGHTEAFF.

This clonotype has a count of ten or more. The chain recombines TRBV5-1 with TRBJ2-1; D gene uncertain. The CDR3 loop spans 14 amino acids. Germline lookup yields CDR1 SGHRS and CDR2 YFSETQ. V lost 0 bases, J lost 3 bases, and 7 bases lay in between. CDR3 DNA sequence: TGCGCCAGCAGCTTGGGTCAGAACTACAATGAGCAGTTCTTC. It translates to CASSLGQNYNEQFF. Looking up the rest from reference TRBV5-1 and TRBJ2-1 gives the full variable domain: KAGVTQTPRYLIKTRGQQVTLSCSPISGHRSVSWYQQTPGQGLQFLFEYFSETQRNKGNFPGRFSGRQFSNSRSEMNVSTLELGDSALYLCASSLGQNYNEQFFGPGTRLTVL.

With respect to this clonotype: A junction boundary mismatches the germline segment, possibly from a read error. The chain is built from TRBV7-6 and TRBJ2-1; 9 nucleotides align to TRBD2. This CDR3 contains 18 residues. Germline V CDR1 and CDR2: SGHVS, FNYEAQ. The CDR3 bases are TGTGCCAGCAGCTTAGCGAGGGTAGCGGGGGCCTCCTACAATGGGCAGTTCTTC. It specifies CASSLARVAGASYNGQFF.

This clonotype was observed a few times. This chain uses TRBV5-1 with TRBJ1-1; 7 bases line up with TRBD1. V lost 3 bases to trimming and J lost 3 bases; unmatched junction nucleotides: 8. The CDR3 runs to 15 residues. CDR1 is SGHRS and CDR2 is YFSETQ in the germline V gene. The CDR3 sequence is CASSSWDRGDTEAFF. CDR3 nucleotides: TGCGCCAGCAGCTCCTGGGACAGAGGTGACACTGAAGCTTTCTTT. The variable domain in full, completed from reference TRBV5-1 and TRBJ1-1, reads KAGVTQTPRYLIKTRGQQVTLSCSPISGHRSVSWYQQTPGQGLQFLFEYFSETQRNKGNFPGRFSGRQFSNSRSEMNVSTLELGDSALYLCASSSWDRGDTEAFFGQGTRLTVV.

The gene calls are TRBV5-1 and TRBJ2-7, with D possibly being TRBD2 (6 bases). Trimming took off 0 bases at V and 2 bases at J, with 12 bases between the two ends. CDR1 and CDR2 from the germline V gene are SGHRS and YFSETQ. The CDR3 contains 15 residues. The CDR3 DNA follows: TGCGCCAGCAGCTTGGCCTTCGGGGGAACCTACGAGCAGTACTTC. Residues: CASSLAFGGTYEQYF.

This clonotype was observed at least ten times. The chain is built from TRBV7-2 and TRBJ2-3; TRBD1 or TRBD2 may be the D gene (5 bases each). V lost 4 bases and J 10 bases, leaving 24 bases between the germline ends. The CDR3 is 16 amino acids. The germline V gene encodes CDR1 SGHTA and CDR2 FQGNSA. The CDR3 spells CASSSSRQQAGAAQYF. Here the CDR3 DNA reads TGTGCCAGCAGCTCATCGAGACAACAGGCGGGTGCGGCGCAGTATTTT.

This clonotype was found a few times. This chain joins TRBV20-1 and TRBJ2-1, with D tentatively TRBD1 (6 bases). The CDR3 length is 14 residues. In germline, CDR1 is DFQATT, CDR2 SNEGSKA (reference sequence). V lost 1 base to trimming and J lost 7 bases, with 14 bases between them. CDR3 nucleotide sequence: TGCAGTGCTAGAGCGGTCAACAGGGCAAATGAGCAGTTCTTC. Amino acid sequence: CSARAVNRANEQFF.

The chain uses TRBV4-3 and TRBJ1-2; D uncertain. V lost 0 bases and J 4 bases, leaving 9 bases between the germline ends. In germline, CDR1 is LGHNA, CDR2 YSLEER. The length of the CDR3 is 14 residues. The CDR3 DNA is TGCGCCAGCAGCCAAGAGCCGGGAAGCTATGGCTACACCTTC. Protein product: CASSQEPGSYGYTF.

At least ten counts were recorded for this clonotype. V is TRBV6-1 and J is TRBJ1-3; D gene uncertain. Looked up from germline, CDR1 is MNHNS and CDR2 is SASEGT. V was shortened by 5 bases and J by 1 base, with 9 bases between the two germline ends. The CDR3 consists of 14 residues. The CDR3 sequence: CASSPRSSGNTIYF. CDR3 nucleotide sequence: TGTGCCAGCAGTCCCCGAAGTTCTGGAAACACCATATATTTT.

J is TRBJ2-5 and V is TRBV20-1, with a tentative D call TRBD1 (5 bases). The CDR3 spans 14 residues. The V gene's germline CDR1 is DFQATT and CDR2 SNEGSKA (reference sequence). V was shortened by 3 bases and J by 5 bases, with 16 bases between the two germline ends. CDR3 sequence: CSARKPGAEETQYF. CDR3 coding DNA: TGCAGTGCTAGGAAGCCTGGGGCGGAGGAGACCCAGTACTTC.

This clonotype was picked up many times. The chain combines TRBV4-1 with TRBJ2-2, with 10 bases lining up with TRBD1. CDR3 length: 17 residues. V shed 2 bases and J 0 bases; nucleotides not matched to a gene: 3. Germline V gives CDR1 MGHRA, CDR2 YSYEKL. CDR3: CASSQTGQGANTGELFF. DNA for the CDR3: TGCGCCAGCAGCCAAACTGGACAGGGGGCGAACACCGGGGAGCTGTTTTTT.

The gene calls are TRBV3-1 and TRBJ1-1; the D is unclear. Trimming pared 2 bases from V and 1 base from J, leaving 8 bases between. This CDR3 contains 14 residues. The germline V gene encodes CDR1 LGHDT and CDR2 YNNKEL (reference sequence). The CDR3 DNA is TGTGCCAGCAGCCAACGCGGAGGGAACACTGAAGCTTTCTTT. Encoded protein: CASSQRGGNTEAFF.

The chain recombines TRBV20-1 with TRBJ1-6; D gene unclear. CDR1 is DFQATT and CDR2 is SNEGSKA in the germline V gene (reference sequence). Trimming took 3 bases from V and 6 from J, leaving 12 bases between them. CDR3 size: 14 residues. The CDR3 DNA sequence: TGCAGTGCTAGTGCAAAGACGGGTAATTCACCCCTCCACTTT. It encodes CSASAKTGNSPLHF.

This clonotype was counted many times. This sequence joins TRBV12-3 or TRBV12-4 and TRBJ2-2, with 7 bases aligning to TRBD1. This CDR3 has 15 amino acids. V was clipped by 3 bases and J by 4 bases; unmatched bases: 5. The CDR3, as DNA: TGTGCCAGCAGTTTGACAGGGATAGGCACCGGGGAGCTGTTTTTT. It translates to CASSLTGIGTGELFF.

The genes are TRBV12-3 or TRBV12-4 and TRBJ2-5, with D unresolved. The CDR3 length is 14 residues. V was trimmed by 3 bases and J by 2 bases, leaving 10 bases between them. CDR3 in amino acids: CASSLSYWQETQYF. As DNA, the CDR3 is TGTGCCAGCAGTTTGAGTTACTGGCAAGAGACCCAGTACTTC.

The rearrangement links TRBV27 to TRBJ2-3; D gene unclear. The germline V and J ends were trimmed by 5 bases and 4 bases, with 19 bases remaining between them. CDR1 and CDR2 (germline): MNHEY, SMNVEV (reference sequence). The CDR3 totals 16 residues. This CDR3 is CASSPLHSRFADTQYF. The CDR3 bases are TGTGCCAGCAGTCCTCTTCATTCGCGTTTTGCAGATACGCAGTATTTT.

The rearrangement uses TRBV7-3 and TRBJ2-2; 11 nucleotides align to TRBD2. V trimming: 5 bases; J trimming: 4 bases; junction bases outside the gene matches: 6. The CDR3 is 16 amino acids. Germline values: CDR1 SGHTA, CDR2 FQGTGA. The CDR3 DNA reads as TGTGCCAGCAGCACCGGGACTAGCGGTTCCACCGGGGAGCTGTTTTTT. Translated, it gives CASSTGTSGSTGELFF.

J is TRBJ2-1 and V is TRBV5-1; 11 positions match TRBD1. Germline CDR1 SGHRS, CDR2 YFSETQ. Germline trimming cut 6 bases from V and 7 bases from J; bases unmatched to any gene: 9. This CDR3 contains 15 residues. CDR3 nucleotide sequence: TGCGCCAGCACCACCGGGACAGGGGGTGGGAATGAGCAGTTCTTC. As protein: CASTTGTGGGNEQFF.